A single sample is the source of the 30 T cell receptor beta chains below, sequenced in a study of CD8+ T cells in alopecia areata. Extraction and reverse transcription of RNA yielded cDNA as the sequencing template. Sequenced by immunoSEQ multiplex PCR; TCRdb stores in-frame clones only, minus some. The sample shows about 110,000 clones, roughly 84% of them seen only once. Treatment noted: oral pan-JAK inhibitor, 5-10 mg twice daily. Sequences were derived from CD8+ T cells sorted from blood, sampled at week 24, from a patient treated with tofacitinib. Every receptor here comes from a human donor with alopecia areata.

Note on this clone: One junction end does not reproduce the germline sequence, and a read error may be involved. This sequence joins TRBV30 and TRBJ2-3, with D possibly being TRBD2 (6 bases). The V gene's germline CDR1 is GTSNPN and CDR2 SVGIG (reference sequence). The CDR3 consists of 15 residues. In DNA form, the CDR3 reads TGTGCTTGGAGTCTTGGGGGGTCTAGCACAGATGCGCAGTATTTT. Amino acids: CAWSLGGSSTDAQYF. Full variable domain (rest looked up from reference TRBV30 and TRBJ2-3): SQTIHQWPATLVQPVGSPLSLECTVEGTSNPNLYWYRQAAGRGLQLLFYSVGIGQISSEVPQNLSASRPQDRQFILSSKKLLLSDSGFYLCAWSLGGSSTDAQYFGPGTRLTVL.

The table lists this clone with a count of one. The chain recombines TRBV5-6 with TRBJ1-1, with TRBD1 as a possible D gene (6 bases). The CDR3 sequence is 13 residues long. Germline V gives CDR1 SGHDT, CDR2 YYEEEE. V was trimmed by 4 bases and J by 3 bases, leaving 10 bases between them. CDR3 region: CASSGGRYTEAFF. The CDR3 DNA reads TGTGCCAGCAGCGGGGGCAGATACACTGAAGCTTTCTTT.

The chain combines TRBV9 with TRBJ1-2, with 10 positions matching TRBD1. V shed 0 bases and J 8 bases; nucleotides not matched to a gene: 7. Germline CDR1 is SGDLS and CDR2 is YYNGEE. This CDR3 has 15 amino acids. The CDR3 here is CASSVAFGQGEGYTF. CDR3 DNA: TGTGCCAGCAGCGTAGCCTTCGGACAGGGGGAGGGCTACACCTTC.

In DNA form, the CDR3 reads TGTGCCAGCAGTCCTGGCACAGATACGCAGTATTTT. This sequence encodes CASSPGTDTQYF. This chain joins TRBV6-5 and TRBJ2-3; unclear D gene. Germline V CDR1 and CDR2: MNHEY, SVGAGI. Trimming removed 5 bases from V and 1 base from J, with 4 bases in between. The CDR3 extends over 12 amino acids.

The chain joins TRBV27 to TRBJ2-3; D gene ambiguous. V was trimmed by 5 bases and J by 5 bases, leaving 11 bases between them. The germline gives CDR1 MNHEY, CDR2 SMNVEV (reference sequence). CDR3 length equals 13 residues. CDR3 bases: TGTGCCAGCAGTCTAGTCTGGGGAGATACGCAGTATTTT. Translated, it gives CASSLVWGDTQYF.

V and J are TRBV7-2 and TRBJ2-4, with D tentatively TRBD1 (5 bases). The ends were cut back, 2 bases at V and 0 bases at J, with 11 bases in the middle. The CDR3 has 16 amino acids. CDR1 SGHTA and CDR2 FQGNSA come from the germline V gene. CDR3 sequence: CASSLNGHLAKNIQYF. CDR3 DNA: TGTGCCAGCAGCTTAAATGGACACCTAGCCAAAAACATTCAGTACTTC.

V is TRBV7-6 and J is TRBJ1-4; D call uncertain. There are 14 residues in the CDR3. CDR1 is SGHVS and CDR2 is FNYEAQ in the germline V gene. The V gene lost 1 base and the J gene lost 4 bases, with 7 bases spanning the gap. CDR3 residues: CASSLGGFNEKLFF. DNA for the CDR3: TGTGCCAGCAGCTTAGGTGGATTTAATGAAAAACTGTTTTTT.

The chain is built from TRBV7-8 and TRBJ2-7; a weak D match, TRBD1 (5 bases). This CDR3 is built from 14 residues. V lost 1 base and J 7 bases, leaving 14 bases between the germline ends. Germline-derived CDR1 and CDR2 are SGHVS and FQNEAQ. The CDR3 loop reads CASSLEGRVEEQYF. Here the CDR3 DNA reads TGTGCCAGCAGCTTAGAAGGCAGGGTGGAGGAGCAGTACTTC.

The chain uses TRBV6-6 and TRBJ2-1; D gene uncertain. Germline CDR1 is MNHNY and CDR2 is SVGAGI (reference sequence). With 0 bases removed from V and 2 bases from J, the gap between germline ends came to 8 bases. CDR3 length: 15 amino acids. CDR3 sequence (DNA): TGTGCCAGCAGTTACTCAGCGAGTGCCTACAATGAGCAGTTCTTC. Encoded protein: CASSYSASAYNEQFF.

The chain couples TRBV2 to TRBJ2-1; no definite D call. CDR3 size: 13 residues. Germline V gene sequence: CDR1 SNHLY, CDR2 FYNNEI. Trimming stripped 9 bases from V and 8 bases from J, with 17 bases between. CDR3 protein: CASQIHPRDEQFF. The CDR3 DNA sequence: TGTGCCAGTCAAATTCACCCTAGGGATGAGCAGTTCTTC. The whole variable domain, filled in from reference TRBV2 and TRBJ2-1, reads EPEVTQTPSHQVTQMGQEVILRCVPISNHLYFYWYRQILGQKVEFLVSFYNNEISEKSEIFDDQFSVERPDGSNFTLKIRSTKLEDSAMYFCASQIHPRDEQFFGPGTRLTVL.

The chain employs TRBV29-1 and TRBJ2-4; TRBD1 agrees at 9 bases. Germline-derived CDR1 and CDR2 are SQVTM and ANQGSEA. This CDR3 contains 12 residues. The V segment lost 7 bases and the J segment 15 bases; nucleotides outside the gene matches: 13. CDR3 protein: CSALWGQGLRYF. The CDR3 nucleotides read TGCAGCGCCCTCTGGGGACAGGGCCTTCGGTACTTC.

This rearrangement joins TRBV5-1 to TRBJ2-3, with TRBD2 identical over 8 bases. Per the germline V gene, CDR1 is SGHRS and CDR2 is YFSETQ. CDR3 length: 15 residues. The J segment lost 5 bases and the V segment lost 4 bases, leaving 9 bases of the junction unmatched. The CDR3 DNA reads TGCGCCAGCAGCATAACCGGGACTAGGGGAGATACGCAGTATTTT. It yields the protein CASSITGTRGDTQYF.

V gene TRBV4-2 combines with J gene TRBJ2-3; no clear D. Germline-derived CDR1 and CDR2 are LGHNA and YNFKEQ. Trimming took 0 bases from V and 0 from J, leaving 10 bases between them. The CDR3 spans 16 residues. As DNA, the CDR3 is TGTGCCAGCAGCCAAGAGATCTCAGCTAGCACAGATACGCAGTATTTT. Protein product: CASSQEISASTDTQYF.

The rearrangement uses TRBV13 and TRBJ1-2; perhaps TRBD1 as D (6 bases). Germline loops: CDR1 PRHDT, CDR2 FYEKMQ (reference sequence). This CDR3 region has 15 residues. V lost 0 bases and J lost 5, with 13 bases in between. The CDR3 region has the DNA TGTGCCAGCAGCTTAGGCACGGGGGCGTGGTATGGCTACACCTTC. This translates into CASSLGTGAWYGYTF.

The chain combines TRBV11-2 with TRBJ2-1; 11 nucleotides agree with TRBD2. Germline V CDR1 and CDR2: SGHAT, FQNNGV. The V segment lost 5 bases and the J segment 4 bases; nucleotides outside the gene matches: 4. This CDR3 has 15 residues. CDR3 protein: CASSEGLADYNEQFF. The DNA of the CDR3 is TGTGCCAGCAGCGAGGGACTAGCGGATTACAATGAGCAGTTCTTC. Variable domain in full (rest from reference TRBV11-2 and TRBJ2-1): EAGVAQSPRYKIIEKRQSVAFWCNPISGHATLYWYQQILGQGPKLLIQFQNNGVVDDSQLPKDRFSAERLKGVDSTLKIQPAKLEDSAVYLCASSEGLADYNEQFFGPGTRLTVL.

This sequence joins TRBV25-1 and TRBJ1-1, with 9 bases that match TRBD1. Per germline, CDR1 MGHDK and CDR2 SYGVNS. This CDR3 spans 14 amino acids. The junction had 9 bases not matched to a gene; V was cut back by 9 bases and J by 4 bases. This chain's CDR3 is CASSWDRDGTEAFF. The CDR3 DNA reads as TGTGCCAGTTCGTGGGACAGGGATGGCACTGAAGCTTTCTTT.

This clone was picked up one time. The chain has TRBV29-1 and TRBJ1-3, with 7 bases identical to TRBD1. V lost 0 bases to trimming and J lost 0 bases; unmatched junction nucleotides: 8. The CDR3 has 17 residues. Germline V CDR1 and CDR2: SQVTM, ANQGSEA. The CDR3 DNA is TGCAGCGTTGAAGAGACAGGGCCGATGGTCTCTGGAAACACCATATATTTT. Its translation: CSVEETGPMVSGNTIYF.

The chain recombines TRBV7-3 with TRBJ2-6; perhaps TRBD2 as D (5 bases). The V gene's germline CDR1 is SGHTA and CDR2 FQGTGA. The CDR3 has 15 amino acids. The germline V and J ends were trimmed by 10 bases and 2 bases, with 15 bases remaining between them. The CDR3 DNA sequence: TGTGCCACCAACGTTGTTAGCGCTGGGGCCAACGTCCTGACTTTC. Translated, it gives CATNVVSAGANVLTF.

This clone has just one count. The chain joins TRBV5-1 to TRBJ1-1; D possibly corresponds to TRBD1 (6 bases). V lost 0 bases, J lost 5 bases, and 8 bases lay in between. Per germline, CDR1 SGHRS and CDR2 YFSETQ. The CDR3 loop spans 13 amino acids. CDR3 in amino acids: CASSLVTGTEAFF. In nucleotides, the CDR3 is TGCGCCAGCAGCTTGGTTACAGGGACTGAAGCTTTCTTT.

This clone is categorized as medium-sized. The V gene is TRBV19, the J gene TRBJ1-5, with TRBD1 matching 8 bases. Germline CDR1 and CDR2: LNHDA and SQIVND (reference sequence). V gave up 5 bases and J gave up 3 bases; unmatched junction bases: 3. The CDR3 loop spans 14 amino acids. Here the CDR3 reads CASSGQGPNQPQHF. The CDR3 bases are TGTGCCAGTAGTGGACAGGGCCCCAATCAGCCCCAGCATTTT.

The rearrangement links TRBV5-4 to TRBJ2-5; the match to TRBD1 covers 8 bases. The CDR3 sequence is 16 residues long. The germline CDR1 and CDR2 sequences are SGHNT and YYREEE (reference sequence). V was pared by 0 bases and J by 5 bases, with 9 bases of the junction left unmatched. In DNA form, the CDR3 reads TGTGCCAGCAGCTTGGTGGGGACAGGCGTTACCGAGACCCAGTACTTC. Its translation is CASSLVGTGVTETQYF.

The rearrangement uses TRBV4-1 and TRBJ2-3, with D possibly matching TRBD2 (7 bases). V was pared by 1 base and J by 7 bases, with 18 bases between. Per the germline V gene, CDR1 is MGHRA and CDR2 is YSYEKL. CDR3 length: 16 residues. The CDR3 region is CASSQVERGGWNTQYF. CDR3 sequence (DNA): TGCGCCAGCAGCCAAGTAGAGAGGGGGGGCTGGAATACGCAGTATTTT.

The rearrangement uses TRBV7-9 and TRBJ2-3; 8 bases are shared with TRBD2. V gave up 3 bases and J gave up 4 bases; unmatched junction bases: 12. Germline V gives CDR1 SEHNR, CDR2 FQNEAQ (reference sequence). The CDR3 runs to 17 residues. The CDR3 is CASSFIYGGARADTQYF. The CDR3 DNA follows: TGTGCCAGCAGCTTCATCTACGGGGGGGCCCGCGCAGATACGCAGTATTTT.

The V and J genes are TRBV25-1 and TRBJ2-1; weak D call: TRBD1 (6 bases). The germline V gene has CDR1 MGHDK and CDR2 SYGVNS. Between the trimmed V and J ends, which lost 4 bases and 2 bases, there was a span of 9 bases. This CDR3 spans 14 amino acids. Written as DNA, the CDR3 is TGTGCCAGCAGTGCCGGACAGACCTACAATGAGCAGTTCTTC. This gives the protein CASSAGQTYNEQFF. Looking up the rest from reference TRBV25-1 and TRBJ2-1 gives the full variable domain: EADIYQTPRYLVIGTGKKITLECSQTMGHDKMYWYQQDPGMELHLIHYSYGVNSTEKGDLSSESTVSRIRTEHFPLTLESARPSHTSQYLCASSAGQTYNEQFFGPGTRLTVL.

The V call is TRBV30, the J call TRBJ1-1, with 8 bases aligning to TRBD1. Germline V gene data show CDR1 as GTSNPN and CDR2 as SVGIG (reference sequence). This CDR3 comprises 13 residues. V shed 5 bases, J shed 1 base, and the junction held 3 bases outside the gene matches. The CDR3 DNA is TGTGCCTGGTACGGGACAGGGAACACTGAAGCTTTCTTT. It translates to CAWYGTGNTEAFF.

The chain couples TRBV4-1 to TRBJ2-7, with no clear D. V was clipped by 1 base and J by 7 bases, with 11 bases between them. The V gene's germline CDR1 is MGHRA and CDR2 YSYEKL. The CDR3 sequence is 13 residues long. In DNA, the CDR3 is TGCGCCAGCAGCCAAGGGTTAGTGGGGGAGCAGTACTTC. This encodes CASSQGLVGEQYF.

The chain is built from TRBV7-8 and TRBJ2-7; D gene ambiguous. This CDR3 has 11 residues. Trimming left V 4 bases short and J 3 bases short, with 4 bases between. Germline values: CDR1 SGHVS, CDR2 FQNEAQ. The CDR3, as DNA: TGTGCCAGCAGCTCCAACTACGAGCAGTACTTC. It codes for CASSSNYEQYF. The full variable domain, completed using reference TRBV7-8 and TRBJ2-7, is GAGVSQSPRYKVAKRGQDVALRCDPISGHVSLFWYQQALGQGPEFLTYFQNEAQLDKSGLPSDRFFAERPEGSVSTLKIQRTQQEDSAVYLCASSSNYEQYFGPGTRLTVT.

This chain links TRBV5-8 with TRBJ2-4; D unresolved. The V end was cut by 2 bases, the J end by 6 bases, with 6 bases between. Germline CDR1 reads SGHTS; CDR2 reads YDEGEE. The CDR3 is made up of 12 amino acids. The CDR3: CASSFAPNIQYF. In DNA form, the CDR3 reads TGTGCCAGCAGCTTCGCGCCAAACATTCAGTACTTC. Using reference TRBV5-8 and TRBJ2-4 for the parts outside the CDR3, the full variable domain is EAGVTQSPTHLIKTRGQQATLRCSPISGHTSVYWYQQALGLGLQFLLWYDEGEERNRGNFPPRFSGRQFPNYSSELNVNALELEDSALYLCASSFAPNIQYFGAGTRLSVL.

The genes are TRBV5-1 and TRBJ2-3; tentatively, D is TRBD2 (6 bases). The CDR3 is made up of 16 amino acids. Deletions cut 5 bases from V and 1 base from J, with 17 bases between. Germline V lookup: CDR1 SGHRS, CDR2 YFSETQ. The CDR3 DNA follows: TGCGCCAGCAGTGGGACTTTTGGGGAGCGCACAGATACGCAGTATTTT. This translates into CASSGTFGERTDTQYF. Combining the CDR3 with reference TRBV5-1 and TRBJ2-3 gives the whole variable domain KAGVTQTPRYLIKTRGQQVTLSCSPISGHRSVSWYQQTPGQGLQFLFEYFSETQRNKGNFPGRFSGRQFSNSRSEMNVSTLELGDSALYLCASSGTFGERTDTQYFGPGTRLTVL.

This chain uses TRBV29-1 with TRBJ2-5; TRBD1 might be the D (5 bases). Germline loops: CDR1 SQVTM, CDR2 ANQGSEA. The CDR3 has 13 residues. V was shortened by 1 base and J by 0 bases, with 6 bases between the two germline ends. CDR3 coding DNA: TGCAGCGTTGAAGGACAGAACCAAGAGACCCAGTACTTC. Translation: CSVEGQNQETQYF.